These T cell receptor beta chains were read from a single sample in a study of OX40 agonist ivuxolimab in advanced cancers. Here immunoSEQ multiplex PCR was the method, and the copy in TCRdb shows in-frame clones only, minus some. The sample has roughly 30,000 clones, roughly 86% seen once. This sample comprised CD4+ or CD8+ T cells sorted from blood, obtained in a trial of the OX40 agonist ivuxolimab. The receptors derive from an adult with an advanced solid tumor such as melanoma, head and neck, liver or kidney cancer. The CDR3 runs from the conserved cysteine through the conserved F or W. The order of the fields is V gene, D gene, clone size, J gene, CDR3 protein, CDR3 DNA. The D gene is left open where the match is weak. Clone size is shown for a subset of rows, as once, few, many or a class of expanded clone.

v_gene: TRBV16; d_gene: TRBD1; abundance: NA; j_gene: TRBJ2-1; CDR3aa: CASSQFSGGNEQFF; CDR3nt: TGTGCCAGCAGCCAATTCTCAGGGGGCAATGAGCAGTTCTTC
v_gene: TRBV6-5; d_gene: NA; abundance: NA; j_gene: TRBJ2-1; CDR3aa: CASSPGDPYNEQFF; CDR3nt: TGTGCCAGCAGCCCGGGGGACCCGTACAATGAGCAGTTCTTC
v_gene: TRBV7-3; d_gene: NA; abundance: NA; j_gene: TRBJ2-7; CDR3aa: CASSPGGAHEQYF; CDR3nt: TGTGCCAGCAGCCCTGGGGGGGCCCACGAGCAGTACTTC
v_gene: TRBV27; d_gene: TRBD2; abundance: NA; j_gene: TRBJ2-7; CDR3aa: CASSYTSGSYEQYF; CDR3nt: TGTGCCAGCAGTTACACTAGCGGAAGCTACGAGCAGTACTTC
v_gene: TRBV9; d_gene: TRBD2; abundance: NA; j_gene: TRBJ2-1; CDR3aa: CASSVTSGYNEQFF; CDR3nt: TGTGCCAGCAGCGTAACTAGCGGGTACAATGAGCAGTTCTTC
v_gene: TRBV5-6; d_gene: NA; abundance: NA; j_gene: TRBJ2-3; CDR3aa: CASSTGTISTDTQYF; CDR3nt: TGTGCCAGCAGCACCGGGACGATTAGCACAGATACGCAGTATTTT
v_gene: TRBV27; d_gene: NA; abundance: NA; j_gene: TRBJ2-1; CDR3aa: CASTSLGMAYEQFF; CDR3nt: TGTGCCAGCACCTCACTAGGGATGGCGTACGAGCAGTTCTTC
v_gene: TRBV19; d_gene: TRBD2; abundance: NA; j_gene: TRBJ2-1; CDR3aa: CASSISSGTNNEQFF; CDR3nt: TGTGCCAGTAGTATATCTTCCGGGACTAACAATGAGCAGTTCTTC
v_gene: TRBV14; d_gene: NA; abundance: NA; j_gene: TRBJ1-1; CDR3aa: CASSPGAGTEAFF; CDR3nt: TGTGCCAGCAGCCCGGGGGCGGGCACTGAAGCTTTCTTT
v_gene: TRBV19; d_gene: NA; abundance: NA; j_gene: TRBJ2-7; CDR3aa: CASSIVATNPYEQYF; CDR3nt: TGTGCCAGTAGTATAGTGGCGACAAACCCCTACGAGCAGTACTTC
v_gene: TRBV9; d_gene: TRBD2; abundance: NA; j_gene: TRBJ2-1; CDR3aa: CASSSGLAGREQFF; CDR3nt: TGTGCCAGCAGCTCGGGACTAGCGGGGAGGGAGCAGTTCTTC
v_gene: TRBV5-4; d_gene: NA; abundance: NA; j_gene: TRBJ1-1; CDR3aa: CASSLGAAEAFF; CDR3nt: TGTGCCAGCAGCTTGGGGGCTGCTGAAGCTTTCTTT
v_gene: TRBV29-1; d_gene: NA; abundance: NA; j_gene: TRBJ1-4; CDR3aa: CSVVTAVNEKLFF; CDR3nt: TGCAGCGTTGTGACAGCAGTAAATGAAAAACTGTTTTTT
v_gene: TRBV11-3; d_gene: NA; abundance: NA; j_gene: TRBJ2-4; CDR3aa: CASSSVLIAKNIQYF; CDR3nt: TGTGCCAGCAGCTCTGTCCTGATAGCCAAAAACATTCAGTACTTC
v_gene: TRBV29-1; d_gene: NA; abundance: NA; j_gene: TRBJ2-4; CDR3aa: CSVEKAGQNIQYF; CDR3nt: TGCAGCGTTGAAAAAGCGGGCCAAAACATTCAGTACTTC
v_gene: TRBV7-9; d_gene: TRBD1; abundance: NA; j_gene: TRBJ2-7; CDR3aa: CASSMGQGNDEQYF; CDR3nt: TGTGCCAGCAGCATGGGACAGGGCAACGACGAGCAGTACTTC
v_gene: TRBV19; d_gene: NA; abundance: few; j_gene: TRBJ2-2; CDR3aa: CASSMGYGELFF; CDR3nt: TGTGCCAGTAGTATGGGGTACGGGGAGCTGTTTTTT
v_gene: TRBV19; d_gene: NA; abundance: NA; j_gene: TRBJ1-5; CDR3aa: CASSISLGQPQHF; CDR3nt: TGTGCCAGTAGTATCTCCCTGGGTCAGCCCCAGCATTTT
v_gene: TRBV5-5; d_gene: TRBD1; abundance: NA; j_gene: TRBJ1-2; CDR3aa: CASSEDREGFYGYTF; CDR3nt: TGTGCCAGCAGCGAAGACAGGGAAGGATTCTATGGCTACACCTTC
v_gene: TRBV11-2; d_gene: NA; abundance: NA; j_gene: TRBJ1-3; CDR3aa: CASSGGNTIYF; CDR3nt: TGTGCCAGCAGCGGCGGAAACACCATATATTTT
v_gene: TRBV2; d_gene: NA; abundance: few; j_gene: TRBJ2-3; CDR3aa: CARGGLLRTDTQYF; CDR3nt: TGTGCCAGGGGAGGTTTGTTGCGCACAGATACGCAGTATTTT
v_gene: TRBV5-5; d_gene: NA; abundance: NA; j_gene: TRBJ2-7; CDR3aa: CASSLRDPYEQYF; CDR3nt: TGTGCCAGCAGCTTGCGGGACCCCTACGAGCAGTACTTC
v_gene: TRBV5-6; d_gene: TRBD1; abundance: NA; j_gene: TRBJ2-1; CDR3aa: CASSLGQGGYNEQFF; CDR3nt: TGTGCCAGCAGCTTGGGACAGGGGGGCTACAATGAGCAGTTCTTC